Sequencing of this T cell receptor beta chain was carried out in a study of blood T cell repertoires in acute mononucleosis (dated by TCRdb to 2020 to 2022). Regarding the study in general: Acute-phase samples were taken within 2 weeks of symptom onset, representing the primary response. During acute infection, mean YVL-BR-specific and GLC-BM-specific cells made up about 1.9% and 1.1% of blood CD8 T cells. The mean EBV load in blood was 3.5 to 4 log10 genome copies per million B cells during acute infection, compared with about 2.8 at convalescence.

From a lookup of the germline V gene, CDR1 and CDR2 are SGHTA and FQGNSA. Including cysteine and phenylalanine, the CDR3 has 14 amino acids. Only the CDR3 region is kept as DNA, spanning 42 bases read in frame from base 1. This clone was seen a handful of times. One end of the junction is discordant with germline, which a read error may explain. The time point label, as the study defines it: acute infectious mononucleosis, at clinical presentation within 2 weeks of symptom onset (visit 1). Over primary infection, the study followed CD8 T cell responses to two immunodominant EBV epitopes: BRLF1 109 (YVL-BR) and BMLF1 280 (GLC-BM). A positive serum heterophile antibody test and EBV viral capsid antigen-specific IgM indicated primary EBV infection. Total CD8 T cells were first enriched from PBMCs by magnetic positive selection (MACS). Live CD3+ CD8+ tetramer+ cells were sorted on a FACSAria III to over 85% purity. A PE-conjugated tetramer loaded with the BRLF1 109-117 peptide was used to sort the cells. Directly ex vivo after tetramer sorting, the TCR repertoires of EBV epitope-specific CD8 T cells were deep-sequenced at acute infection and at convalescence. The donors were a few individuals between about 18 and 30 years old who had clinical acute infectious mononucleosis along with laboratory evidence of primary EBV infection. Heparinized peripheral blood was collected once when donors presented clinically with mononucleosis symptoms and a second time roughly 6 months afterward. PBMCs were isolated by Ficoll-Paque density gradient centrifugation.

Here is what the overall study found, with its caveats: Just 8.5% to 9% of the unique acute clonotypes remained in convalescence, but these persisting clonotypes accounted for most of the response, and new, diverse de novo clonotypes seemingly replaced the other acute clonotypes. With just a few donors in the cohort, the group averages were based on very few individuals. The low acute-to-convalescent clonotype overlap might be partly explained by sampling error, because only a fraction of each donor's blood was analyzed. For BRLF1 (YVL-BR), a dominant role in TCR repertoire selection was played by TCRalpha CDR3 motifs, whereas only a minimal role was played by TCRbeta.

For TCR profiling, total RNA from at least 9,000 sorted tetramer+ CD8 T cells was reverse transcribed into cDNA. PCR with primers that anneal to V and J regions amplified CDR3 regions and added unique molecular identifiers to track templates. The immunoSEQ platform, including its sequencing and error-correction standards, was used to profile TCRalpha and TCRbeta chains. Turning to the authors' computational methods: Clonal copy numbers were corrected for sequencing and PCR errors, and IMGT conventions were followed to define CDR3s. Analysis was limited to productive rearrangements and used immunoSEQ Analyzer versions 2.0 and 3.0, and gene-pairing frequencies were further processed in Microsoft Excel. V-J pairings were visualized as Circos plots, and CDR3 motifs were found with MEME plus a custom motifSearch program. The OLGA algorithm was used to calculate the probability of generation of TCR sequences. A clonotype seen at both visits was called persistent, a clonotype seen only at the acute visit was called nonpersistent, and a clonotype seen only at convalescence was called de novo. Any amino acid clonotype used by more than one donor was defined as a public TCR. What TCRdb holds here is the immuneACCESS table cut down to in-frame rearrangements. Part of the clones is not present; checked against another copy, under half of the missing clones reflect an unresolved V gene, and the others are unexplained. The DNA gave D and trimming, while V, J and clone size come from that table. The sample table shows 7,800 or so clones, and less than 30% are seen once. The ten largest clones capture around 26% of the sample.

The TCR sequence derives from a woman aged 18 to 35 with infectious mononucleosis caused by EBV. The chain was built from TRBV7-2 and TRBJ1-2; a tentative D match to TRBD1 spans 6 bases. The sequencing here drew on EBV YVL epitope tetramer+ CD8+ T cells sorted from PBMCs, taken during acute infectious mononucleosis. The cell subset or site label for this specimen denotes: CD8 T cells binding a tetramer with EBV BRLF1 109-117 peptide (YVL-BR). CDR3 loop: CASSDVTGTYGYTF. At the DNA level, the sequence is TGCGCCAGCAGCGACGTTACAGGGACTTACGGCTACACCTTC.